By proportion, the clone carrying this TCR beta chain is medium-sized (0.01 to 0.1%). The CDR3 is made up of 18 amino acids. The data derive from a study of T cells after somatic rescue of genetic block. Only in-frame clones appear in the TCRdb table, and some are missing; sequencing was by immunoSEQ multiplex PCR. The table has approximately 10,000 clones, around 74% seen once. This sequence was found in a boy younger than 18. The chain combines TRBV12-2 with TRBJ2-7; the table assigns TRBD1, which was not confirmed against the DNA. TRBV12-2 is a documented pseudogene. The sequenced material came from peripheral blood mononuclear cells (PBMCs). CDR3 in amino acids: CASRLASQGALKLYEQYF. The CDR3 nucleotides are TGTGCAAGTCGCTTAGCCTCACAGGGGGCCCTCAAGCTCTACGAGCAGTACTTC.